Following are 3 T cell receptor beta chains from one sample sequenced in a study of cytomegalovirus exposure and HLA in healthy donors. Primers: 60 Vbeta forward and 13 Jbeta reverse. Assay used: immunoSEQ multiplex PCR; TCRdb lists only in-frame clones, some missing. The repertoire consists of 200,000 to 250,000 clones, with approximately 80% occurring once and the leading ten covering less than 4.5%. Sequenced: PBMCs. The receptors originated from a male donor in good health and CMV-seronegative.

V usage is TRBV7-3 and J usage is TRBJ2-1, with 9 bases identical to TRBD2. Trimming removed 2 bases from V and 7 bases from J; junction bases left unmatched: 9. CDR1 and CDR2 (germline): SGHTA, FQGTGA. This CDR3 contains 16 residues. DNA for the CDR3: TGTGCCAGCAGCTTACGATTAGCGGGAGTAAAGAATGAGCAGTTCTTC. Translated: CASSLRLAGVKNEQFF.

The chain links TRBV4-1 to TRBJ1-1; 7 nucleotides align to TRBD1. Looked up from germline, CDR1 is MGHRA and CDR2 is YSYEKL. This CDR3 spans 15 amino acids. The J segment lost 2 bases and the V segment lost 4 bases, leaving 7 bases of the junction unmatched. This CDR3 is CASSRDTGANTEAFF. The DNA for the CDR3 is TGCGCCAGCAGCCGGGATACAGGGGCCAACACTGAAGCTTTCTTT.

V and J are TRBV25-1 and TRBJ2-7; D remains unclear. The CDR3 spans 15 residues. Trimming cost V 1 base and J 0 bases, with 10 bases left between them. CDR1 is MGHDK, CDR2 SYGVNS, per germline. CDR3 DNA sequence: TGTGCCAGCAGTGAATTTCACAGCTACTCCTACGAGCAGTACTTC. This codes for CASSEFHSYSYEQYF.